The sequence of this TCR beta chain was determined in a study of CD8 T cells in Susac syndrome. The CDR3 runs to 14 residues. CDR1 is MNHEY and CDR2 is SMNVEV in the germline V gene (reference sequence). The V end lost 5 bases, the J end lost 6 bases, and 16 bases lay between the germline ends. Sequencing targeted TCR beta in T cells from blood (CD8+ and CD4+). Through negative isolation, CD4+ and CD8+ T cells were obtained, while TEMRA cells were enriched using FACS. Comment on this clonotype: Its target is not known.

Study outcomes and limitations: None of the CD4+ T cell repertoires in Susac syndrome showed clonal expansion.

After extraction with the RNeasy kit, 0.5 to 1 ug of the RNA was reverse transcribed using random hexamers. Amplification of TCR beta CDR3 by immunoSEQ multiplex PCR spanned 54 Vbeta and 13 Jbeta. TCRdb re-called the immunoSEQ multiplex PCR reads with MiXCR, one entry per CDR3 protein. The table records approximately 210,000 distinct CDR3 sequences, about 95% of them present only once. V and J are TRBV27 and TRBJ2-5, with D maybe TRBD1 (8 bases). The source material was CD4+ T cells from PBMCs. This TCR was sampled from a human donor with Susac syndrome. CDR3 coding DNA: TGTGCCAGCAGTCAACAGGGGGGGGGAAAGACCCAGTACTTC. This translates into CASSQQGGGKTQYF.